The rows below give T cell receptor beta chains drawn from one sample of a study of shared clonotypes between healthy human individuals. The repertoire was sequenced with immunoSEQ multiplex PCR; TCRdb's copy has only in-frame clones and lacks some. The data contain under 2,000,000 clones, approximately 95% of them seen just once; the ten biggest clones take up 1% to 1.5%. Sequenced input: naive CD8+ T cells sorted from blood. These receptors were taken from a man between 18 and 35 years old in good health. CDR3s include the opening cysteine and the closing phenylalanine or tryptophan. The order of the fields is D gene, clone size, J gene, V gene, CDR3 protein, CDR3 DNA. D genes are given only for firm matches. Clone size, where shown, is once, few, many, or a class for clones that have expanded.

NA	NA	TRBJ1-1	TRBV20-1	CSARWYTEAFF	TGCAGTGCTAGGTGGTACACTGAAGCTTTCTTT
NA	NA	TRBJ2-7	TRBV28	CASSSFLAHYEQYF	TGTGCCAGCAGTTCGTTTTTGGCCCATTACGAGCAGTACTTC
NA	NA	TRBJ2-5	TRBV5-1	CASSLEGSQETQYF	TGCGCCAGCAGCTTGGAAGGGTCCCAAGAGACCCAGTACTTC
TRBD1	NA	TRBJ1-1	TRBV6-5	CASSSGQGSIEAFF	TGTGCCAGCAGTTCGGGACAGGGGAGTATTGAAGCTTTCTTT
TRBD2	NA	TRBJ2-7	TRBV6-1	CASSDPGLAGRIDEQYF	TGTGCCAGCAGTGACCCGGGACTAGCGGGAAGGATCGACGAGCAGTACTTC
NA	few	TRBJ1-6	TRBV6-1	CASSEDVRQYNSPLHF	TGTGCCAGCAGTGAGGATGTCAGACAGTATAATTCACCCCTCCACTTT
NA	NA	TRBJ2-7	TRBV28	CASTWLGGYEQYF	TGTGCCAGCACCTGGCTAGGGGGCTACGAGCAGTACTTC
NA	NA	TRBJ2-7	TRBV18	CASSPDPPLATYEQYF	TGTGCCAGCTCGCCCGACCCCCCCCTCGCCACCTACGAGCAGTACTTC
TRBD1	NA	TRBJ2-5	TRBV9	CASSEGTGGIQETQYF	TGTGCCAGCAGCGAGGGGACAGGGGGGATCCAAGAGACCCAGTACTTC
TRBD2	NA	TRBJ2-1	TRBV5-6	CASSPGLAGYNEQFF	TGTGCCAGCAGCCCGGGACTAGCGGGCTACAATGAGCAGTTCTTC
NA	NA	TRBJ2-5	TRBV7-8	CASSDDSGVETQYF	TGTGCCAGCAGCGATGATAGCGGCGTAGAGACCCAGTACTTC
NA	NA	TRBJ2-7	TRBV5-1	CASSPFAGTIYEQYF	TGCGCCAGCAGCCCGTTTGCCGGGACAATCTACGAGCAGTACTTC
NA	NA	TRBJ1-4	TRBV27	CASSGEKLFF	TGTGCCAGCAGTGGTGAAAAACTGTTTTTT
TRBD1	NA	TRBJ1-2	TRBV28	CASSFELPGQGTYGYTF	TGTGCCAGCAGTTTCGAGCTGCCGGGACAGGGGACCTATGGCTACACCTTC
NA	NA	TRBJ2-1	TRBV7-7	CASSLGGGNSYNEQFF	TGTGCTAGCAGCTTAGGAGGCGGAAACAGCTACAATGAGCAGTTCTTC
NA	NA	TRBJ2-2	TRBV5-4	CASKGTGNTGELFF	TGTGCCAGCAAGGGGACGGGGAACACCGGGGAGCTGTTTTTT
NA	NA	TRBJ1-5	TRBV6-1	CASSEYGGLGNQPQHF	TGTGCCAGCAGTGAATACGGGGGCTTGGGCAATCAGCCCCAGCATTTT
TRBD2	NA	TRBJ2-7	TRBV7-2	CASSLKRGDWEQYF	TGTGCCAGCAGCTTGAAGCGGGGAGACTGGGAGCAGTACTTC
NA	NA	TRBJ2-1	TRBV9	CASSVGPVTEQFF	TGTGCCAGCAGCGTAGGGCCGGTGACTGAGCAGTTCTTC
NA	NA	TRBJ1-5	TRBV10-3	CAISGGGDQPQHF	TGTGCCATCAGTGGCGGGGGGGATCAGCCCCAGCATTTT
NA	NA	TRBJ2-7	TRBV7-9	CASSLVGYHEQYF	TGTGCCAGCAGCTTAGTTGGCTACCACGAGCAGTACTTC
TRBD1	once	TRBJ2-5	TRBV7-9	CASSLYTNYPGTDETQYF	TGTGCCAGCAGCCTTTATACCAATTATCCCGGGACAGACGAGACCCAGTACTTC
TRBD2	NA	TRBJ2-3	TRBV7-8	CASRGLADTDTQYF	TGTGCCAGCAGGGGGCTAGCGGACACAGATACGCAGTATTTT
NA	NA	TRBJ2-7	TRBV13	CASSFGETYEQYF	TGTGCCAGCAGCTTCGGGGAGACGTACGAGCAGTACTTC
NA	NA	TRBJ2-7	TRBV19	CASSLTARYEQYF	TGTGCCAGTTCGCTGACAGCCCGCTACGAGCAGTACTTC
NA	NA	TRBJ2-5	TRBV6-1	CASSDPRGGGGQETQYF	TGTGCCAGCAGTGATCCCAGGGGGGGAGGGGGTCAAGAGACCCAGTACTTC
NA	NA	TRBJ2-1	TRBV19	CASSISLGGVGLNEQFF	TGTGCCAGTAGTATAAGTCTTGGCGGCGTGGGCCTTAATGAGCAGTTCTTC
TRBD1	NA	TRBJ2-3	TRBV19	CASSPGTASTDTQYF	TGTGCCAGTAGTCCAGGGACAGCTAGCACAGATACGCAGTATTTT
TRBD2	NA	TRBJ2-3	TRBV7-9	CASSLGVAGATADTQYF	TGTGCCAGCAGCTTAGGGGTAGCGGGGGCTACGGCAGATACGCAGTATTTT
NA	NA	TRBJ2-5	TRBV27	CASSPHRGQETQYF	TGTGCCAGCAGTCCACACCGTGGCCAAGAGACCCAGTACTTC
NA	NA	TRBJ2-1	TRBV7-9	CASRTGLATPSSYNEQFF	TGTGCCAGCAGGACCGGCCTAGCGACCCCGAGCTCCTACAATGAGCAGTTCTTC
TRBD1	NA	TRBJ1-5	TRBV5-4	CASRTGPDQPQHF	TGTGCCAGCAGGACAGGGCCGGATCAGCCCCAGCATTTT
NA	NA	TRBJ2-3	TRBV6-5	CASSYRASGTDTQYF	TGTGCCAGCAGTTACCGCGCTAGCGGCACAGATACGCAGTATTTT
NA	NA	TRBJ1-1	TRBV6-1	CASSELTFEAFF	TGTGCCAGCAGTGAATTGACATTTGAAGCTTTCTTT
NA	NA	TRBJ2-7	TRBV7-9	CASSLAGGLYEQYF	TGTGCCAGCAGCTTAGCGGGGGGCCTATACGAGCAGTACTTC
TRBD1	NA	TRBJ2-2	TRBV5-4	CASSPRGQGGPNTGELFF	TGTGCCAGCAGTCCGAGGGGGCAGGGTGGCCCGAACACCGGGGAGCTGTTTTTT
NA	few	TRBJ1-2	TRBV7-9	CASSLAAEYGYTF	TGTGCCAGCAGCTTAGCCGCTGAGTATGGCTACACCTTC
NA	NA	TRBJ1-4	TRBV6-7	CASSHGGQRLMKNCFF	NA
TRBD2	NA	TRBJ2-7	TRBV4-3	CASSQDSASGSYEQYF	TGCGCCAGCAGCCAAGATTCCGCTAGCGGCTCCTACGAGCAGTACTTC
TRBD1	many	TRBJ2-7	TRBV4-1	CASSQEPGQGWVEQYF	TGCGCCAGCAGCCAAGAGCCCGGACAGGGATGGGTTGAGCAGTACTTC
TRBD1	once	TRBJ1-4	TRBV9	CASSVGGTGNEKLFF	TGTGCCAGCAGCGTAGGGGGGACAGGGAATGAAAAACTGTTTTTT